One and the same sample provided the 18 T cell receptor beta chains below, sequenced in a study of beta chain features in type 1 diabetes. Of the isolated RNA, all was reverse transcribed, and so the sequenced material was expressed TCRB transcripts. Profiled with immunoSEQ multiplex PCR; TCRdb holds only in-frame clones, not every one. The sample lists under 400,000 clones; around 20% were seen once. Sequencing used naive CD4+ T cells from blood. The receptors originated from a woman aged 18-30 years in good health.

This clone has a handful of counts. The V call is TRBV2, the J call TRBJ2-1; 7 bases align to TRBD2. CDR1 SNHLY and CDR2 FYNNEI come from the germline V gene. The junction had 13 bases not matched to a gene; V was cut back by 6 bases and J by 8 bases. The CDR3 sequence is 15 residues long. The DNA for the CDR3 is TGTGCCAGCAGACATATCGGGAGGATCGGCGATGAGCAGTTCTTC. Its translation is CASRHIGRIGDEQFF.

This clone has a handful of counts. This chain connects TRBV7-3 to TRBJ2-1; 9 bases fit TRBD2. Losses at the gene ends were 5 bases for V and 4 bases for J; bases not matched to a gene: 12. CDR3 length: 17 amino acids. The germline V gene has CDR1 SGHTA and CDR2 FQGTGA. CDR3 region: CASSPGTAGGPYNEQFF. CDR3 DNA sequence: TGTGCCAGCAGCCCAGGTACGGCGGGAGGGCCGTACAATGAGCAGTTCTTC.

The rearrangement joins TRBV9 to TRBJ2-6; maybe TRBD1 (6 bases). Trimming removed 4 bases from V and 3 bases from J, with 14 bases in between. This CDR3 has 16 residues. The V gene's germline CDR1 is SGDLS and CDR2 YYNGEE. The DNA of the CDR3 is TGTGCCAGCAGCCCGAATTACAGGGATGGGGCCAACGTCCTGACTTTC. This translates into CASSPNYRDGANVLTF.

V and J are TRBV29-1 and TRBJ1-2; 10 positions agree with TRBD1. CDR1 and CDR2 (germline): SQVTM, ANQGSEA. The CDR3 has 16 amino acids. V lost 4 bases to trimming and J lost 5 bases; unmatched junction nucleotides: 13. The CDR3 region has the DNA TGCAGCGTTGGGGATGGGGGACAGGGGCAGTGGTATGGCTACACCTTC. Protein: CSVGDGGQGQWYGYTF.

The chain is built from TRBV7-3 and TRBJ2-2; possible D gene TRBD1, 6 bases. The CDR3 sequence is 14 residues long. V lost 4 bases and J 3 bases, leaving 9 bases between the germline ends. Germline assignment: CDR1 SGHTA and CDR2 FQGTGA. CDR3 protein: CASSSQGDTGELFF. The CDR3 DNA is TGTGCCAGCAGCTCACAGGGCGACACCGGGGAGCTGTTTTTT.

The sample holds a few counts of this clone. The CDR3 spells CASSLERTGGETQYF. The CDR3 coding sequence is TGTGCCAGCAGCCTGGAGCGTACAGGTGGTGAGACCCAGTACTTC. The J gene is TRBJ2-5, the V gene TRBV5-6; D is possibly TRBD1 (5 bases). CDR1 is SGHDT, CDR2 YYEEEE, per germline. Trimming removed 4 bases at V and 5 bases at J, with 18 bases between. CDR3 length: 15 amino acids.

This clone was seen a handful of times. The chain combines TRBV29-1 with TRBJ2-5; 7 positions match TRBD2. CDR1 SQVTM and CDR2 ANQGSEA come from the germline V gene. V was pared by 8 bases and J by 6 bases, with 6 bases of the junction left unmatched. The CDR3 extends over 11 amino acids. The CDR3 DNA follows: TGCAGCTCTCGGACTAGTCAGACCCAGTACTTC. Translation gives CSSRTSQTQYF.

The V call is TRBV20-1, the J call TRBJ2-7, with 10 bases identical to TRBD2. V was pared by 8 bases and J by 2 bases, with 0 bases of the junction left unmatched. Germline V gives CDR1 DFQATT, CDR2 SNEGSKA (reference sequence). CDR3 length equals 11 residues. The CDR3 loop is CSLAGAYEQYF. The DNA of the CDR3 is TGCAGTCTAGCGGGAGCCTACGAGCAGTACTTC.

V gene TRBV6-5 combines with J gene TRBJ1-2, with 12 bases identical to TRBD1. CDR1 is MNHEY, CDR2 SVGAGI, per germline. The CDR3 contains 14 residues. Unmatched junction bases numbered 1, after V lost 2 bases and J lost 6 bases. The CDR3 DNA follows: TGTGCCAGCAGTTACGGGACAGGGGGCAATGGCTACACCTTC. Translating it yields CASSYGTGGNGYTF.

This clone was counted between two and nine times. J is TRBJ1-6 and V is TRBV30; tentative D call: TRBD1 (6 bases). CDR3 size: 12 residues. The germline CDR1 and CDR2 sequences are GTSNPN and SVGIG (reference sequence). For the CDR3, the DNA is TGTGGCATCGGGGGGCTTAGTTCACCCCTCCACTTT. Amino acid sequence: CGIGGLSSPLHF.

This clone came up a few times. This chain links TRBV15 with TRBJ2-3; D possibly corresponds to TRBD2 (5 bases). The V gene lost 3 bases and the J gene lost 1 base, with 17 bases spanning the gap. Germline V CDR1 and CDR2: LNHNV, YYDKDF (reference sequence). The CDR3 runs 17 residues. CDR3 sequence reads: CATSSGSGSWGTDTQYF. Here the CDR3 DNA reads TGTGCCACCAGCAGTGGTTCGGGGTCCTGGGGCACAGATACGCAGTATTTT.

This clone has only a few counts. The J gene is TRBJ1-4, the V gene TRBV4-2, with a weak D call TRBD1 (6 bases). The CDR3 runs 18 residues. Between the trimmed V and J ends, which lost 5 bases and 3 bases, there was a span of 22 bases. CDR1 is LGHNA and CDR2 is YNFKEQ in the germline V gene. DNA of the CDR3: TGTGCCAGCAGCGTTCGCTACACAGGGTTCCAGGCTAATGAAAAACTGTTTTTT. The encoded protein is CASSVRYTGFQANEKLFF.

The genes are TRBV4-2 and TRBJ1-5, with unresolved D. Germline CDR1 and CDR2: LGHNA and YNFKEQ. The CDR3 has 14 amino acids. V was cut by 0 bases and J by 1 base, with 4 bases left in between. The CDR3, as DNA: TGTGCCAGCAGCCAAGAGAGGAGCAATCAGCCCCAGCATTTT. Its translation: CASSQERSNQPQHF.

This clone was seen only a few times. The chain links TRBV12-5 to TRBJ2-1, with TRBD2 matching 10 bases. Germline assignment: CDR1 LGHNT and CDR2 FRNRAP. CDR3 length equals 17 residues. The junction had 10 bases not matched to a gene; V was cut back by 3 bases and J by 5 bases. The CDR3 DNA sequence: TGTGCTAGTGGTTTTGCTAGCGGGAGCCGCAGGAACAATGAGCAGTTCTTC. It translates to CASGFASGSRRNNEQFF.

This clone was observed a handful of times. CDR3 sequence reads: CAWRFWQGKAFF. The CDR3 DNA sequence: TGTGCCTGGAGATTCTGGCAGGGAAAAGCTTTCTTT. The rearrangement links TRBV30 to TRBJ1-1, with D possibly being TRBD1 (5 bases). Trimming stripped 3 bases from V and 9 bases from J, with 14 bases between. CDR3 length equals 12 residues. CDR1 is GTSNPN, CDR2 SVGIG, per germline (reference sequence).

CDR3 amino acids: CASRTRQGFEGYTF. The CDR3 coding sequence is TGCGCCAGCAGGACCCGACAGGGCTTTGAAGGCTACACCTTC. V and J are TRBV5-1 and TRBJ1-2; 7 bases fit TRBD1. The germline V gene encodes CDR1 SGHRS and CDR2 YFSETQ. This CDR3 contains 14 residues. The trim removed 5 bases at V and 8 bases at J, leaving 12 bases unmatched.

This clone was recorded a few times. This chain joins TRBV29-1 and TRBJ2-5; D perhaps matches TRBD1 (6 bases). The CDR3 contains 11 residues. Trimming took 8 bases from V and 2 from J, leaving 9 bases between them. Germline assignment: CDR1 SQVTM and CDR2 ANQGSEA. The CDR3 is CSLGQQETQYF. The CDR3 nucleotides are TGCAGCTTAGGACAGCAAGAGACCCAGTACTTC. Combining the CDR3 with reference TRBV29-1 and TRBJ2-5 gives the whole variable domain SAVISQKPSRDICQRGTSLTIQCQVDSQVTMMFWYRQQPGQSLTLIATANQGSEATYESGFVIDKFPISRPNLTFSTLTVSNMSPEDSSIYLCSLGQQETQYFGPGTRLLVL.

The chain uses TRBV7-2 and TRBJ2-7; 11 bases map to TRBD2. Trimming cost V 1 base and J 5 bases; bases outside gene matches: 7. The CDR3 covers 16 residues. Germline CDR1 is SGHTA and CDR2 is FQGNSA. The CDR3 sequence: CASSLGASGRIDEQYF. In DNA, the CDR3 is TGTGCCAGCAGCTTAGGGGCTAGCGGGAGGATCGACGAGCAGTACTTC.